Below are 25 T cell receptor beta chains sequenced from a single sample in a study of blood T cell repertoires in COVID-19. Generated by immunoSEQ multiplex PCR, the TCRdb table keeps only in-frame clones and is missing some. The data show around 130,000 clones, more than 75% seen once. Sequencing input: peripheral blood. The receptors here all came from a woman aged 55-69 years with acute or convalescent COVID-19.

The CDR3 DNA sequence: TGTGCCATCAGTGGATTAGTAGGGGTCGGCAATGAGCAGTTCTTC. Amino acid sequence: CAISGLVGVGNEQFF. V is TRBV10-3 and J is TRBJ2-1; D perhaps matches TRBD1 (5 bases). V dropped 4 bases and J dropped 6 bases, with 16 bases sitting between them. This CDR3 has 15 amino acids. The germline V gene encodes CDR1 ENHRY and CDR2 SYGVKD.

This rearrangement joins TRBV7-9 to TRBJ2-1; 11 nucleotides align to TRBD2. In germline, CDR1 is SEHNR, CDR2 FQNEAQ (reference sequence). V trimming: 5 bases; J trimming: 5 bases; junction bases outside the gene matches: 5. This CDR3 region has 15 residues. This CDR3 reads CASSLTSGSDNEQFF. The CDR3 DNA reads as TGTGCCAGCAGCCTAACTAGCGGGAGCGACAATGAGCAGTTCTTC.

V gene TRBV5-1 combines with J gene TRBJ1-2, with 9 bases that match TRBD1. In germline, CDR1 is SGHRS, CDR2 YFSETQ. This CDR3 comprises 14 residues. J lost 2 bases, V lost 3 bases, and 2 bases had no gene match. The CDR3 DNA sequence: TGCGCCAGCAGCTCCGGGACAGGGAACTATGGCTACACCTTC. Translation gives CASSSGTGNYGYTF.

The chain recombines TRBV5-4 with TRBJ2-5, with 11 bases aligning to TRBD2. The CDR3 is 15 residues long. V was pared by 2 bases and J by 3 bases, with 3 bases of the junction left unmatched. Germline V CDR1 and CDR2: SGHNT, YYREEE (reference sequence). The CDR3 DNA is TGTGCCAGCAGCTTAACGGGACTAGCGGAAGAGACCCAGTACTTC. Translated, it gives CASSLTGLAEETQYF. Drawing the rest from reference TRBV5-4 and TRBJ2-5, the complete variable domain is ETGVTQSPTHLIKTRGQQVTLRCSSQSGHNTVSWYQQALGQGPQFIFQYYREEENGRGNFPPRFSGLQFPNYSSELNVNALELDDSALYLCASSLTGLAEETQYFGPGTRLLVL.

The rearrangement joins TRBV5-5 to TRBJ1-2; D gene unclear. Trimming took off 4 bases at V and 8 bases at J, with 15 bases between the two ends. Germline V gives CDR1 SGHKS, CDR2 YYEKEE (reference sequence). CDR3 length: 13 residues. Here the CDR3 DNA reads TGTGCCAGCAGCCTAGGACTGAGCGGGGGCTACACCTTC. Its protein product is CASSLGLSGGYTF.

The gene calls are TRBV27 and TRBJ2-1, with TRBD2 identical over 9 bases. Germline assignment: CDR1 MNHEY and CDR2 SMNVEV (reference sequence). The junction had 8 bases not matched to a gene; V was cut back by 2 bases and J by 0 bases. The CDR3 extends over 18 amino acids. The CDR3 DNA reads as TGTGCCAGCAGTTTAAGGCTAGCGGGACCCCTCTCCTACAATGAGCAGTTCTTC. It translates to CASSLRLAGPLSYNEQFF.

J is TRBJ1-2 and V is TRBV28; 7 nucleotides line up with TRBD1. The trim removed 6 bases at V and 2 bases at J, leaving 3 bases unmatched. Looked up from germline, CDR1 is MDHEN and CDR2 is SYDVKM. The CDR3 covers 13 residues. CDR3 bases: TGTGCCAGCAGAGAACAGGGGAACTATGGCTACACCTTC. Translated: CASREQGNYGYTF.

The rearrangement uses TRBV3-1 (or the pseudogene TRBV3-2) and TRBJ2-7, with TRBD2 matching 7 bases. In germline, CDR1 is LGHDT, CDR2 YNNKEL (reference sequence). Trimming at V came to 1 base and at J to 0 bases, leaving 9 bases not matched to a gene. The CDR3 loop spans 17 amino acids. CDR3 DNA: TGTGCCAGCAGCCAAGCCTTTAGCGGGCGATTCTCCTACGAGCAGTACTTC. It specifies CASSQAFSGRFSYEQYF.

This clone was detected only once. V gene TRBV5-4 combines with J gene TRBJ1-2, with TRBD1 identical over 7 bases. Germline loops: CDR1 SGHNT, CDR2 YYREEE (reference sequence). The trim removed 1 base at V and 7 bases at J, leaving 13 bases unmatched. CDR3 length: 16 amino acids. In nucleotides, the CDR3 is TGTGCCAGCAGCTTGTTGCCCCGCAGGGGGGTGCTTGGCTACACCTTC. This encodes CASSLLPRRGVLGYTF.

The rearrangement links TRBV6-1 to TRBJ1-1; TRBD1 matches at 7 bases. Germline loops: CDR1 MNHNS, CDR2 SASEGT. There are 15 residues in the CDR3. V was clipped by 5 bases and J by 1 base; unmatched bases: 7. CDR3 amino acids: CASSSLTGENTEAFF. The CDR3 nucleotides read TGTGCCAGCAGTAGTTTAACAGGGGAGAACACTGAAGCTTTCTTT.

In DNA, the CDR3 is TGCGCCAGCAGCCGGGGGACTAGCGGGAGGGCGGTCTACAATGAGCAGTTCTTC. Residues: CASSRGTSGRAVYNEQFF. The chain recombines TRBV5-1 with TRBJ2-1; 16 bases align to TRBD2. This CDR3 has 18 residues. V lost 4 bases, J lost 3 bases, and 7 bases stayed unmatched. Germline V lookup: CDR1 SGHRS, CDR2 YFSETQ.

Here the CDR3 reads CASSDGGIWRRYNEQFF. The CDR3 DNA reads TGTGCCAGCAGTGATGGGGGGATCTGGAGAAGGTACAATGAGCAGTTCTTC. The gene calls are TRBV2 and TRBJ2-1; D may be TRBD2 (6 bases). In germline, CDR1 is SNHLY, CDR2 FYNNEI. The length of the CDR3 is 17 residues. Trimming took off 3 bases at V and 4 bases at J, with 19 bases between the two ends.

This chain joins TRBV19 and TRBJ2-1, with D maybe TRBD2 (5 bases). The CDR3 runs to 12 residues. Trimming left V 1 base short and J 15 bases short, with 13 bases between. Germline V gives CDR1 LNHDA, CDR2 SQIVND (reference sequence). The CDR3 sequence: CASSIGERRRFF. The CDR3 DNA sequence: TGTGCCAGTAGTATAGGGGAGCGGAGGCGGTTCTTC.

The chain employs TRBV7-3 and TRBJ2-2, with TRBD2 matching 11 bases. The CDR3 consists of 18 residues. Germline-derived CDR1 and CDR2 are SGHTA and FQGTGA. Trimming cost V 5 bases and J 2 bases; bases outside gene matches: 10. Here the CDR3 reads CASSTTGTSGPNTGELFF. The CDR3 DNA reads TGTGCCAGCAGCACGACCGGGACTAGCGGTCCTAACACCGGGGAGCTGTTTTTT.

J is TRBJ1-4 and V is TRBV6-5; possibly TRBD1 for D (5 bases). V gave up 11 bases and J gave up 7 bases, with 17 bases separating them. In germline, CDR1 is MNHEY, CDR2 SVGAGI. This CDR3 spans 13 amino acids. This CDR3 is CAPSGGEGEKLFF. The CDR3 region has the DNA TGTGCCCCCTCGGGGGGGGAAGGTGAAAAACTGTTTTTT.

The gene calls are TRBV9 and TRBJ1-4, with D maybe TRBD1 (6 bases). Trimming shortened V by 4 bases and J by 3 bases, and 13 bases separated the two germline ends. The CDR3 is 15 residues long. Germline V CDR1 and CDR2: SGDLS, YYNGEE. CDR3: CASSSFSGANEKLFF. CDR3 DNA: TGTGCCAGCAGCTCCTTCTCAGGGGCTAATGAAAAACTGTTTTTT. Full variable domain (remainder filled in from reference TRBV9 and TRBJ1-4): DSGVTQTPKHLITATGQRVTLRCSPRSGDLSVYWYQQSLDQGLQFLIQYYNGEERAKGNILERFSAQQFPDLHSELNLSSLELGDSALYFCASSSFSGANEKLFFGSGTQLSVL.

V is TRBV27 and J is TRBJ2-1; a possible D gene is TRBD1 (5 bases). The V end was cut by 5 bases, the J end by 8 bases, with 13 bases between. This CDR3 region has 13 residues. Looked up from germline, CDR1 is MNHEY and CDR2 is SMNVEV (reference sequence). Written as DNA, the CDR3 is TGTGCCAGCAGTCGGCAGGGCGGCGATGAGCAGTTCTTC. Its translation: CASSRQGGDEQFF.

The chain has TRBV24-1 and TRBJ2-1, with D uncertain. This CDR3 contains 16 residues. The germline V gene encodes CDR1 KGHDR and CDR2 SFDVKD. With 4 bases removed from V and 7 bases from J, the gap between germline ends came to 19 bases. The CDR3 is CATSETRKSLKNEQFF. The CDR3, as DNA: TGTGCCACCAGTGAAACCCGAAAGAGCCTGAAGAATGAGCAGTTCTTC.

CDR3 coding DNA: TGTGCCTTCGGAACAGGGGTGGGCGAGCAGTACTTC. As protein: CAFGTGVGEQYF. V is TRBV7-9 and J is TRBJ2-7; 7 bases fit TRBD1. The germline V gene encodes CDR1 SEHNR and CDR2 FQNEAQ (reference sequence). The CDR3 sequence is 12 residues long. J lost 6 bases, V lost 11 bases, and 10 bases had no gene match.

The chain recombines TRBV29-1 with TRBJ2-7; 8 nucleotides line up with TRBD2. This CDR3 spans 14 amino acids. Trimming took 6 bases from V and 1 from J; bases not matched to a gene: 8. The germline V gene has CDR1 SQVTM and CDR2 ANQGSEA. The CDR3 nucleotides are TGCAGCGTAACCGGGACTAGAAGTTCCTACGAGCAGTACTTC. Amino acid sequence: CSVTGTRSSYEQYF.

The rearrangement uses TRBV5-8 and TRBJ1-6, with D uncertain. The ends were cut back, 0 bases at V and 9 bases at J, with 7 bases in the middle. The germline V gene encodes CDR1 SGHTS and CDR2 YDEGEE. The CDR3 has 13 amino acids. CDR3 sequence reads: CASSLVVGSPLHF. DNA for the CDR3: TGTGCCAGCAGCTTGGTTGTCGGTTCACCCCTCCACTTT. Variable domain in full (rest from reference TRBV5-8 and TRBJ1-6): EAGVTQSPTHLIKTRGQQATLRCSPISGHTSVYWYQQALGLGLQFLLWYDEGEERNRGNFPPRFSGRQFPNYSSELNVNALELEDSALYLCASSLVVGSPLHFGNGTRLTVT.

This clone was detected once. The rearrangement joins TRBV7-3 to TRBJ2-1, with a tentative D call TRBD2 (5 bases). In germline, CDR1 is SGHTA, CDR2 FQGTGA. The CDR3 loop spans 15 amino acids. The ends were cut back, 1 base at V and 3 bases at J, with 10 bases in the middle. The CDR3 protein is CASSLIGGDYNEQFF. The CDR3 nucleotides are TGTGCCAGCAGCTTAATTGGAGGAGACTACAATGAGCAGTTCTTC.

The chain carries TRBV9 and TRBJ2-1; 15 bases match TRBD2. V dropped 2 bases and J dropped 9; count of bases not matched to a gene: 12. Looked up from germline, CDR1 is SGDLS and CDR2 is YYNGEE. CDR3 size: 18 residues. The CDR3 sequence: CASSVTGGLAGGEGEQFF. The CDR3 DNA sequence: TGTGCCAGCAGCGTTACCGGCGGACTAGCGGGAGGGGAAGGTGAGCAGTTCTTC.

This clone has a single count. The chain is built from TRBV7-9 and TRBJ1-1, with 8 bases lining up with TRBD1. V was clipped by 5 bases and J by 6 bases; unmatched bases: 2. CDR3 length: 12 amino acids. Germline CDR1 and CDR2: SEHNR and FQNEAQ (reference sequence). The CDR3 DNA reads TGTGCCAGCAGCCCACAGGGGGCTGAAGCTTTCTTT. It specifies CASSPQGAEAFF.

The gene calls are TRBV29-1 and TRBJ1-1; 9 nucleotides line up with TRBD1. CDR1 and CDR2 from the germline V gene are SQVTM and ANQGSEA. The CDR3 extends over 12 amino acids. The CDR3 DNA reads as TGCACTGTGGGGACAGGGTTACGAGAAGCTTTCTTT. Residues: CTVGTGLREAFF.